This entry lists 8 T cell receptor beta chains sequenced from one sample in a study of STAT5B mutations in CD4+ large granular lymphocyte leukemia. Assay: immunoSEQ multiplex PCR; the TCRdb copy retains only in-frame clones and omits some. The sample consists of 31,000 or so clones, around three quarters of them appearing once. Sequenced: CD4+ T cells from blood buffy coats. The receptors originated from a human donor in good health.

This clone is a singleton in its sample. The chain recombines TRBV6-1 with TRBJ1-2, with D possibly matching TRBD1 (6 bases). Germline V lookup: CDR1 MNHNS, CDR2 SASEGT. This CDR3 spans 17 amino acids. Trimming removed 3 bases at V and 8 bases at J, with 25 bases between. The CDR3 sequence is CASSESFRGRNPRGYTF. The CDR3 DNA follows: TGTGCCAGCAGTGAGAGTTTCCGGGGGCGCAACCCACGGGGCTACACCTTC.

There are a few counts of this clone. The gene calls are TRBV7-6 and TRBJ2-7, with 11 bases lining up with TRBD1. CDR3 length: 18 amino acids. The germline gives CDR1 SGHVS, CDR2 FNYEAQ. After removal of 6 bases from V and 6 bases from J, the junction contained 19 bases not matched to a gene. The CDR3 region has the DNA TGTGCCAGCAGTTACGGTGCAGGTGGCGGGACAGGGGGAACCGAGCAGTACTTC. Amino acids: CASSYGAGGGTGGTEQYF.

The CDR3 bases are TGTGCCAGCAGCCCCCTGAGAGGGAACACCGGGGAGCTGTTTTTT. It codes for CASSPLRGNTGELFF. The chain is built from TRBV7-6 and TRBJ2-2, with D unclear. In germline, CDR1 is SGHVS, CDR2 FNYEAQ. CDR3 length: 15 amino acids. V was clipped by 5 bases and J by 1 base, with 11 bases between them.

This clone was detected only once. The chain is built from TRBV7-9 and TRBJ2-3; TRBD1 matches 9 bases. V shed 7 bases and J 3 bases; nucleotides not matched to a gene: 2. This CDR3 is built from 13 residues. CDR1 SEHNR and CDR2 FQNEAQ come from the germline V gene (reference sequence). The chain's CDR3 is CASTDRGTDTQYF. For the CDR3, the DNA is TGTGCCAGCACGGACAGGGGAACAGATACGCAGTATTTT.

Here the CDR3 DNA reads TGTGCCAGCAGTTGGGGGGGGGACGGGTACGAGCAGTACTTC. Its translation: CASSWGGDGYEQYF. The J gene is TRBJ2-7, the V gene TRBV5-5; 7 bases align to TRBD2. Per germline, CDR1 SGHKS and CDR2 YYEKEE (reference sequence). This CDR3 is built from 14 residues. V lost 5 bases, J lost 4 bases, and 9 bases stayed unmatched.

This clone was picked up one time. The chain carries TRBV6-6 and TRBJ2-1, with 8 bases fitting TRBD2. This CDR3 has 13 amino acids. J gave up 6 bases and V 4 bases, and 2 bases lay outside the gene matches. Germline V gene lookup returns CDR1 MNHNY and CDR2 SVGAGI (reference sequence). Here the CDR3 reads CASSFAGGNEQFF. As DNA, the CDR3 is TGTGCCAGCAGTTTCGCGGGAGGCAATGAGCAGTTCTTC.

V is TRBV4-2 and J is TRBJ1-2; tentatively, D is TRBD1 (6 bases). V lost 0 bases and J 4 bases, leaving 12 bases between the germline ends. This CDR3 has 15 residues. The germline V gene encodes CDR1 LGHNA and CDR2 YNFKEQ. CDR3 loop: CASSQDGGASYGYTF. The CDR3 coding sequence is TGTGCCAGCAGCCAAGATGGGGGCGCGAGCTATGGCTACACCTTC.

V and J are TRBV19 and TRBJ2-4, with a weak D call TRBD2 (6 bases). Deletions cut 7 bases from V and 5 bases from J, with 9 bases between. Germline CDR1 reads LNHDA; CDR2 reads SQIVND (reference sequence). The CDR3 length is 12 residues. CDR3 in amino acids: CASTPGENIQYF. As DNA, the CDR3 is TGTGCCAGTACCCCGGGAGAAAACATTCAGTACTTC.